The 31 T cell receptor beta chains listed next were all sequenced from one sample in a study of cytomegalovirus exposure and HLA in healthy donors. The PCR ran on 60 Vbeta and 13 Jbeta primers. The protocol was immunoSEQ multiplex PCR, while the TCRdb copy is restricted to in-frame clones and leaves out a portion. The sample shows about 180,000 clones, 65% to 85% of them seen only once. Material for sequencing was PBMCs. The source is a girl under 18 in good health and CMV-seropositive.

The chain carries TRBV10-1 and TRBJ2-2; D is perhaps TRBD2 (5 bases). V lost 5 bases, J lost 1 base, and 11 bases lay in between. The CDR3 runs to 15 residues. CDR1 is WNHNN, CDR2 SYGVQD, per germline (reference sequence). The DNA for the CDR3 is TGCGCCAGCAGTAAAGCGGAGAGGAACACCGGGGAGCTGTTTTTT. It encodes CASSKAERNTGELFF.

V usage is TRBV6-5 and J usage is TRBJ1-1, with 7 nucleotides matching TRBD1. Trimming removed 11 bases from V and 0 bases from J; junction bases left unmatched: 6. Germline loops: CDR1 MNHEY, CDR2 SVGAGI. The CDR3 is 13 residues long. Written as DNA, the CDR3 is TGTGCCGGCCGACAGGGAATGAACACTGAAGCTTTCTTT. It specifies CAGRQGMNTEAFF.

The rearrangement uses TRBV10-3 and TRBJ1-1; weak D call: TRBD1 (6 bases). CDR1 ENHRY and CDR2 SYGVKD come from the germline V gene. Trimming took 8 bases from V and 3 from J, leaving 10 bases between them. There are 12 residues in the CDR3. The CDR3 spells CAIGGAYTEAFF. CDR3 nucleotides: TGTGCCATCGGGGGGGCGTACACTGAAGCTTTCTTT.

This chain joins TRBV5-4 and TRBJ1-1, with D perhaps matching TRBD1 (5 bases). The CDR3 covers 13 residues. CDR1 and CDR2 (germline): SGHNT, YYREEE (reference sequence). Trimming cost V 4 bases and J 5 bases, with 12 bases left between them. CDR3 sequence (DNA): TGTGCCAGCAGCCACCAGGGCCGGACTGAAGCTTTCTTT. This codes for CASSHQGRTEAFF.

The chain couples TRBV5-1 to TRBJ1-1, with 7 bases identical to TRBD1. The CDR3 totals 14 residues. Trimming took 4 bases from V and 1 from J; bases not matched to a gene: 4. Per germline, CDR1 SGHRS and CDR2 YFSETQ. The CDR3 is CASSAGTENTEAFF. Here the CDR3 DNA reads TGCGCCAGCAGCGCCGGGACAGAGAACACTGAAGCTTTCTTT.

The V and J genes are TRBV9 and TRBJ2-7, with 7 bases matching TRBD2. V shed 4 bases, J shed 4 bases, and the junction held 14 bases outside the gene matches. The CDR3 has 16 amino acids. Germline V gene lookup returns CDR1 SGDLS and CDR2 YYNGEE. The CDR3 DNA is TGTGCCAGCAGCTCGAGTGGTGGGGAGGGCCTGTACGAGCAGTACTTC. Its protein is CASSSSGGEGLYEQYF.

V usage is TRBV5-6 and J usage is TRBJ1-5; D remains ambiguous. CDR3 size: 15 residues. Germline V lookup: CDR1 SGHDT, CDR2 YYEEEE. Trimming removed 4 bases from V and 5 bases from J, with 16 bases in between. In DNA, the CDR3 is TGTGCCAGCAGCAGTAGTTTCCTGATCGATCAGCCCCAGCATTTT. Residues: CASSSSFLIDQPQHF.

The chain is built from TRBV18 and TRBJ2-1; TRBD2 is a possible D gene (6 bases). The germline gives CDR1 KGHSH, CDR2 LQKENI. V was trimmed by 1 base and J by 0 bases, leaving 10 bases between them. The CDR3 length is 16 residues. The CDR3 loop reads CASSPLVGSSYNEQFF. The DNA of the CDR3 is TGTGCCAGCTCACCACTCGTCGGGAGCTCCTACAATGAGCAGTTCTTC.

V is TRBV7-8 and J is TRBJ2-7, with TRBD1 as a possible D gene (6 bases). Looked up from germline, CDR1 is SGHVS and CDR2 is FQNEAQ. The CDR3 spans 17 residues. Trimming removed 2 bases at V and 6 bases at J, with 23 bases between. CDR3: CASSLPAGAGGEGEQYF. CDR3 nucleotide sequence: TGTGCCAGCAGCTTACCGGCAGGGGCTGGAGGAGAGGGCGAGCAGTACTTC. The entire variable domain, with the rest obtained from reference TRBV7-8 and TRBJ2-7, is as follows: GAGVSQSPRYKVAKRGQDVALRCDPISGHVSLFWYQQALGQGPEFLTYFQNEAQLDKSGLPSDRFFAERPEGSVSTLKIQRTQQEDSAVYLCASSLPAGAGGEGEQYFGPGTRLTVT.

V is TRBV5-1 and J is TRBJ2-4; D perhaps matches TRBD2 (5 bases). The CDR3 covers 15 residues. V shed 7 bases and J shed 0 bases, with 14 bases lying between them. Per germline, CDR1 SGHRS and CDR2 YFSETQ. CDR3 residues: CASRPSGLAKNIQYF. The CDR3 DNA reads as TGCGCCAGCCGGCCCAGCGGTCTAGCCAAAAACATTCAGTACTTC.

V is TRBV4-1 and J is TRBJ1-1, with unresolved D. This CDR3 is 14 amino acids long. Germline-derived CDR1 and CDR2 are MGHRA and YSYEKL. V dropped 4 bases and J dropped 1 base, with 10 bases sitting between them. CDR3: CASSRDQANTEAFF. CDR3 sequence (DNA): TGCGCCAGCAGCCGAGACCAGGCGAACACTGAAGCTTTCTTT.

This clone occurred a few times. The V gene is TRBV7-8, the J gene TRBJ2-7; 8 bases are a match to TRBD2. The V and J ends lost 0 bases and 6 bases, in that order; junction bases with no gene match: 7. The CDR3 is made up of 15 amino acids. Germline V gene sequence: CDR1 SGHVS, CDR2 FQNEAQ. The CDR3 loop reads CASSLATRGGREQYF. The CDR3 DNA follows: TGTGCCAGCAGCTTAGCCACCCGGGGGGGGCGCGAGCAGTACTTC. Variable domain in full (rest from reference TRBV7-8 and TRBJ2-7): GAGVSQSPRYKVAKRGQDVALRCDPISGHVSLFWYQQALGQGPEFLTYFQNEAQLDKSGLPSDRFFAERPEGSVSTLKIQRTQQEDSAVYLCASSLATRGGREQYFGPGTRLTVT.

The CDR3 DNA reads as TGCGCCAGCAGCCCCTCCTCGGTGGGGAGGAATGGCTACACCTTC. Its protein product is CASSPSSVGRNGYTF. The V call is TRBV4-1, the J call TRBJ1-2; D not resolved. Per the germline V gene, CDR1 is MGHRA and CDR2 is YSYEKL. There are 15 residues in the CDR3. V lost 4 bases, J lost 6 bases, and 18 bases lay in between.

V usage is TRBV6-1 and J usage is TRBJ1-1; 8 bases align to TRBD1. The J segment lost 4 bases and the V segment lost 6 bases, leaving 7 bases of the junction unmatched. Germline-derived CDR1 and CDR2 are MNHNS and SASEGT. The CDR3 runs 14 residues. The CDR3 DNA follows: TGTGCCAGCAGCGGACAGGGTGGAGGCACTGAAGCTTTCTTT. Amino acid sequence: CASSGQGGGTEAFF.

Comment on this clone: The same CDR3 arises from other DNA sequences in this sample as well. The chain joins TRBV7-9 to TRBJ1-1; 11 bases line up with TRBD1. CDR3 length: 14 residues. Germline V gene lookup returns CDR1 SEHNR and CDR2 FQNEAQ (reference sequence). J was trimmed by 3 bases and V by 3 bases; bases with no gene match: 0. CDR3 region: CASSLGQGDTEAFF. In nucleotides, the CDR3 is TGTGCCAGCAGCTTGGGACAGGGGGACACTGAAGCTTTCTTT. The entire variable domain, with the rest obtained from reference TRBV7-9 and TRBJ1-1, is as follows: DTGVSQNPRHKITKRGQNVTFRCDPISEHNRLYWYRQTLGQGPEFLTYFQNEAQLEKSRLLSDRFSAERPKGSFSTLEIQRTEQGDSAMYLCASSLGQGDTEAFFGQGTRLTVV.

The J gene is TRBJ2-3, the V gene TRBV27; tentative D call: TRBD2 (5 bases). This CDR3 comprises 21 residues. CDR1 is MNHEY, CDR2 SMNVEV, per germline (reference sequence). V lost 2 bases and J 0 bases, leaving 27 bases between the germline ends. In DNA form, the CDR3 reads TGTGCCAGCAGTTTACCGCCCGCTCGACTTGGCGGGCCCCTCAGCACAGATACGCAGTATTTT. Translated: CASSLPPARLGGPLSTDTQYF.

The sample holds one count of this clone. The chain carries TRBV27 and TRBJ2-5, with 8 bases that match TRBD1. The CDR3 is 16 amino acids. With V trimmed by 3 bases and J by 0 bases, 6 bases remained unmatched. Germline V gives CDR1 MNHEY, CDR2 SMNVEV (reference sequence). The CDR3 is CASSFTPDRDQETQYF. DNA of the CDR3: TGTGCCAGCAGTTTCACTCCGGACAGGGACCAAGAGACCCAGTACTTC.

The chain uses TRBV6-5 and TRBJ1-1; 7 bases align to TRBD1. CDR3 length: 13 residues. Germline V gene data show CDR1 as MNHEY and CDR2 as SVGAGI. V lost 8 bases and J lost 4; bases outside the gene matches: 7. In nucleotides, the CDR3 is TGTGCCAGCGGCCGGACAGGCCGCACTGAAGCTTTCTTT. It translates to CASGRTGRTEAFF.

This clone has only a few counts. The chain joins TRBV18 to TRBJ2-7; TRBD2 might be the D (6 bases). Germline V CDR1 and CDR2: KGHSH, LQKENI. Between the trimmed V and J ends, which lost 3 bases and 0 bases, there was a span of 12 bases. The CDR3 covers 15 residues. The CDR3 here is CASSPPGRSSYEQYF. The CDR3 nucleotides read TGTGCCAGCTCACCCCCCGGGAGAAGCTCCTACGAGCAGTACTTC.

This clone was found a few times. CDR3 sequence: CASSLGTSGGYNEQFF. The CDR3 region has the DNA TGCGCCAGCAGCCTTGGGACTAGCGGGGGATACAATGAGCAGTTCTTC. The rearrangement joins TRBV4-3 to TRBJ2-1; 14 nucleotides align to TRBD2. The V gene end was trimmed by 4 bases and the J gene end by 4 bases; junction bases not matched to a gene: 3. Looked up from germline, CDR1 is LGHNA and CDR2 is YSLEER. The CDR3 loop spans 16 amino acids.

This chain links TRBV7-2 with TRBJ2-3; 9 bases match TRBD2. The V gene end was trimmed by 5 bases and the J gene end by 4 bases; junction bases not matched to a gene: 16. The CDR3 totals 18 residues. Germline V gene data show CDR1 as SGHTA and CDR2 as FQGNSA. The CDR3 spells CASSRASGISAAADTQYF. The CDR3, as DNA: TGTGCCAGCAGCAGAGCTAGCGGGATCTCGGCTGCGGCAGATACGCAGTATTTT.

The chain joins TRBV7-9 to TRBJ2-5; 7 bases align to TRBD2. The CDR3 extends over 15 amino acids. V shed 7 bases, J shed 5 bases, and the junction held 13 bases outside the gene matches. Germline CDR1 reads SEHNR; CDR2 reads FQNEAQ (reference sequence). CDR3 bases: TGTGCCAGCACAAGCGGGATGGGGTATGGGGAGACCCAGTACTTC. As protein: CASTSGMGYGETQYF.

The chain joins TRBV6-6 to TRBJ1-2, with 9 bases identical to TRBD1. The CDR3 loop spans 15 amino acids. From germline, CDR1 is MNHNY and CDR2 SVGAGI (reference sequence). The V segment lost 5 bases and the J segment 1 base; nucleotides outside the gene matches: 5. The CDR3: CASSNRGPGNYGYTF. CDR3 nucleotide sequence: TGTGCCAGCAGTAACAGGGGGCCCGGTAACTATGGCTACACCTTC.

The CDR3 nucleotides read TGTGCCAGCAGTGCCTTCGGAGGCCCCAAGAACACTGAAGCTTTCTTT. It yields the protein CASSAFGGPKNTEAFF. This chain links TRBV25-1 with TRBJ1-1; D call uncertain. The length of the CDR3 is 16 residues. Per germline, CDR1 MGHDK and CDR2 SYGVNS. V gave up 4 bases and J gave up 1 base, with 16 bases separating them. The variable domain in full, completed from reference TRBV25-1 and TRBJ1-1, reads EADIYQTPRYLVIGTGKKITLECSQTMGHDKMYWYQQDPGMELHLIHYSYGVNSTEKGDLSSESTVSRIRTEHFPLTLESARPSHTSQYLCASSAFGGPKNTEAFFGQGTRLTVV.

The rearrangement joins TRBV11-2 to TRBJ2-7; D may be TRBD1 (5 bases). Between the trimmed V and J ends, which lost 1 base and 5 bases, there was a span of 12 bases. Per germline, CDR1 SGHAT and CDR2 FQNNGV. The CDR3 loop spans 14 amino acids. The CDR3 coding sequence is TGTGCCAGCAGCTTAGCCAGGGTGGTAAACGAGCAGTACTTC. This codes for CASSLARVVNEQYF.

V is TRBV6-6 and J is TRBJ2-7, with D possibly matching TRBD1 (6 bases). V shed 2 bases and J shed 0 bases, with 8 bases lying between them. CDR1 MNHNY and CDR2 SVGAGI come from the germline V gene (reference sequence). The CDR3 is 14 residues long. As DNA, the CDR3 is TGTGCCAGCAGTTACCGGGACAACTCCTACGAGCAGTACTTC. It encodes CASSYRDNSYEQYF.

The V call is TRBV10-3, the J call TRBJ2-1; 13 bases match TRBD2. Germline values: CDR1 ENHRY, CDR2 SYGVKD. CDR3 size: 15 residues. V lost 4 bases to trimming and J lost 8 bases; unmatched junction nucleotides: 5. CDR3 coding DNA: TGTGCCATCAGTGGGACTAGCGGGAGAGAACATGAGCAGTTCTTC. As protein: CAISGTSGREHEQFF.

This chain links TRBV15 with TRBJ2-5; possible D gene TRBD1, 6 bases. The length of the CDR3 is 14 residues. Germline assignment: CDR1 LNHNV and CDR2 YYDKDF (reference sequence). Trimming pared 8 bases from V and 5 bases from J, leaving 18 bases between. For the CDR3, the DNA is TGTGCCACCCGAGCACAGGGTGAGGGGGAGACCCAGTACTTC. This codes for CATRAQGEGETQYF.

The chain uses TRBV5-4 and TRBJ2-5, with D unclear. The CDR3 totals 14 residues. Germline-derived CDR1 and CDR2 are SGHNT and YYREEE (reference sequence). V was clipped by 3 bases and J by 4 bases, with 13 bases between them. CDR3 protein: CASSSWQRSETQYF. The DNA for the CDR3 is TGTGCCAGCAGCTCCTGGCAGCGTTCAGAGACCCAGTACTTC.

The sample holds a few counts of this clone. V gene TRBV6-1 combines with J gene TRBJ2-3; 9 positions agree with TRBD2. Germline V gives CDR1 MNHNS, CDR2 SASEGT. The CDR3 consists of 15 residues. V dropped 10 bases and J dropped 3; count of bases not matched to a gene: 11. CDR3 region: CATLPGLAETDTQYF. CDR3 nucleotide sequence: TGTGCCACTCTGCCGGGACTAGCTGAGACAGATACGCAGTATTTT.

V gene TRBV7-9 combines with J gene TRBJ2-1; 13 bases agree with TRBD2. The CDR3 is 17 residues long. Germline V gene lookup returns CDR1 SEHNR and CDR2 FQNEAQ (reference sequence). Trimming removed 1 base from V and 4 bases from J; junction bases left unmatched: 4. The CDR3 spells CASSLGTSGREYNEQFF. The CDR3 DNA follows: TGTGCCAGCAGCTTAGGGACTAGCGGGAGAGAATACAATGAGCAGTTCTTC.